This T cell receptor (beta chain) appears in the sequencing data of a study of blood T cell repertoires in COVID-19. Looking at the study overall: The United States, Italy and Spain supplied acute and convalescent COVID-19 samples. In each case, the material was cDNA or gDNA derived from T cells, B-cell-depleted T cells, or PBMCs.

Libraries were prepared by immunoSEQ multiplex PCR; TCRdb keeps only in-frame clonotypes and omits some of them. This sample has around 260,000 clones; 85% to 90% occur once, and the top ten carry 13%. From germline, CDR1 is MNHEY and CDR2 SMNVEV (reference sequence). The J segment lost 2 bases and the V segment lost 2 bases, leaving 8 bases of the junction unmatched. This CDR3 is 17 amino acids long. Material for sequencing was peripheral blood. This receptor was taken from a human donor in a cohort sampled during active COVID-19. The chain has TRBV27 and TRBJ2-1; 8 bases map to TRBD2. For the CDR3, the DNA is TGTGCCAGCAGTTTAAGTAGCGGGACCTCTACCTACAATGAGCAGTTCTTC. It translates to CASSLSSGTSTYNEQFF.